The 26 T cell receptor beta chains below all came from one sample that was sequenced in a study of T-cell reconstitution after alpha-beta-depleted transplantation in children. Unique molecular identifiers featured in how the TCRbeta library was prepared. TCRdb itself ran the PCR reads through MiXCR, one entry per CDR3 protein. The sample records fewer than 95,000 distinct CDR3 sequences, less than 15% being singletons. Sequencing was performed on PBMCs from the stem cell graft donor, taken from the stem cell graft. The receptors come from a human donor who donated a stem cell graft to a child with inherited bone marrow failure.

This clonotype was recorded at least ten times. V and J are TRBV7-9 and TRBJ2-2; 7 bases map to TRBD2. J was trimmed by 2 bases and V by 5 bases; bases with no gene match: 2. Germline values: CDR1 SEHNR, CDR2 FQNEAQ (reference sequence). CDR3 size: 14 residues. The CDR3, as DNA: TGTGCCAGCAGCCGGGACTATAACACCGGGGAGCTGTTTTTT. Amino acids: CASSRDYNTGELFF. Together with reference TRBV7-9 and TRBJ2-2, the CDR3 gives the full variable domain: DTGVSQNPRHKITKRGQNVTFRCDPISEHNRLYWYRQTLGQGPEFLTYFQNEAQLEKSRLLSDRFSAERPKGSFSTLEIQRTEQGDSAMYLCASSRDYNTGELFFGEGSRLTVL.

The DNA of the CDR3 is TGTGCCAGTTTGCAAACCCGGGGACTGCTTGAAGCTTTCTTT. Its translation is CASLQTRGLLEAFF. V and J are TRBV19 and TRBJ1-1; D is possibly TRBD1 (5 bases). The CDR3 runs to 14 residues. V was clipped by 8 bases and J by 7 bases, with 20 bases between them. Looked up from germline, CDR1 is LNHDA and CDR2 is SQIVND (reference sequence).

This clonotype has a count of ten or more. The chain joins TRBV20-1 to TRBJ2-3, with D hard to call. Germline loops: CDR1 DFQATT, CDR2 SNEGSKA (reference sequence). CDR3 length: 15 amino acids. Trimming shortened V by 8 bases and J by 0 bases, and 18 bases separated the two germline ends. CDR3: CSTRRDGTSTDTQYF. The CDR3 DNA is TGCAGTACCAGGCGAGACGGTACTAGCACAGATACGCAGTATTTT.

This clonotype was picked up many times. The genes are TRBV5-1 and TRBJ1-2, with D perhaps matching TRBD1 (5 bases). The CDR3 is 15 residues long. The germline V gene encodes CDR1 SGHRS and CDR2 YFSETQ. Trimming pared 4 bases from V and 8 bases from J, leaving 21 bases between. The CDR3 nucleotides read TGCGCCAGCAGCATAGGGACTCCCCAAGAGGACGGCTACACCTTC. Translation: CASSIGTPQEDGYTF.

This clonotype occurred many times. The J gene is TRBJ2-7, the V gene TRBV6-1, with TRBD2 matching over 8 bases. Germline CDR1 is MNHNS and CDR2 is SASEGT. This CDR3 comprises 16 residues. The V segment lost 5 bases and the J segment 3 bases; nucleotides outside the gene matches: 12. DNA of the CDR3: TGTGCCAGCAGTCCTTCCTCCGGGACTAGAAGCTACGAGCAGTACTTC. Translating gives CASSPSSGTRSYEQYF.

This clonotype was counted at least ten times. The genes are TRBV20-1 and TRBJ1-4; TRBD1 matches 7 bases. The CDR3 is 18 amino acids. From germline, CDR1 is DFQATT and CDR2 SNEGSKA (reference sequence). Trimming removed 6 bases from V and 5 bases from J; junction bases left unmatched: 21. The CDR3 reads CSAPAPGGLTGMNEKLFF. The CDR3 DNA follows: TGCAGTGCCCCGGCTCCCGGCGGGCTGACAGGGATGAATGAAAAACTGTTTTTT.

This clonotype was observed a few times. The CDR3 is CASSEYGEGDYEQYF. The CDR3 DNA follows: TGTGCCAGCAGTGAATATGGGGAAGGGGACTACGAGCAGTACTTC. The chain is built from TRBV25-1 and TRBJ2-7; a weak D match, TRBD1 (5 bases). CDR1 is MGHDK and CDR2 is SYGVNS in the germline V gene. This CDR3 has 15 amino acids. The V and J ends lost 0 bases and 3 bases respectively, with 12 bases between them.

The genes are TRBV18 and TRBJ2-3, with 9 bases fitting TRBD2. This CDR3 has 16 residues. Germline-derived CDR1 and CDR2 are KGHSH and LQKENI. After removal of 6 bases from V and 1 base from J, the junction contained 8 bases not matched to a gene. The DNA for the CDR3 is TGTGCCAGCTCCCTCCAAGCGGGAGGCGGCACAGATACGCAGTATTTT. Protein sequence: CASSLQAGGGTDTQYF.

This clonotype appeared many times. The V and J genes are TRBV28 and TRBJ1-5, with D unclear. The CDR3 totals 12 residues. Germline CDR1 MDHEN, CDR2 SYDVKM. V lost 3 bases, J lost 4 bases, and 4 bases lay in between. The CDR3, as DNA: TGTGCCAGCAGTTTCGGGAATCAGCCCCAGCATTTT. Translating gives CASSFGNQPQHF.

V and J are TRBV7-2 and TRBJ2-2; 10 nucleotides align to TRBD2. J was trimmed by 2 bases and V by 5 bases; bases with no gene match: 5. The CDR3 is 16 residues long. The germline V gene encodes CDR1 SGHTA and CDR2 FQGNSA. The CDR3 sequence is CASSPRTSGNTGELFF. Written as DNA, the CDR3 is TGTGCCAGCAGCCCTCGGACTAGCGGAAACACCGGGGAGCTGTTTTTT.

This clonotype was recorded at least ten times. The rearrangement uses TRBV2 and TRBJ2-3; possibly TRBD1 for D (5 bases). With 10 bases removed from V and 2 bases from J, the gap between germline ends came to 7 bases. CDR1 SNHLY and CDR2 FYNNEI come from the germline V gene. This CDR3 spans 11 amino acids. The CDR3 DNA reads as TGTGCCACAGGGATCACAGATACGCAGTATTTT. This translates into CATGITDTQYF.

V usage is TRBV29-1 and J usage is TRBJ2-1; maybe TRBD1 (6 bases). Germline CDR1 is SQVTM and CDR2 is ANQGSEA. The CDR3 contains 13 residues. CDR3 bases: TGCAGGGTCGGGGACATTTCCTACAATGAGCAGTTCTTC. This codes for CRVGDISYNEQFF.

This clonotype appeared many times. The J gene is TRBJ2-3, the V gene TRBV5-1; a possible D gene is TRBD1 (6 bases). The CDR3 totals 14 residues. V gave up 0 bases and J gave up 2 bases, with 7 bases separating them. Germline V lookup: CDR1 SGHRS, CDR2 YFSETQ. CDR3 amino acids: CASSLEGDTDTQYF. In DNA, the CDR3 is TGCGCCAGCAGCTTGGAGGGGGACACAGATACGCAGTATTTT.

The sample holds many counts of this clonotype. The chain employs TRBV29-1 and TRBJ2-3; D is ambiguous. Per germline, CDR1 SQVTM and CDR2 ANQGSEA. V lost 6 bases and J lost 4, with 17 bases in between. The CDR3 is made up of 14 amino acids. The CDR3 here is CSVSPPPRADTQYF. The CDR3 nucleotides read TGCAGCGTGAGCCCCCCGCCAAGGGCAGATACGCAGTATTTT.

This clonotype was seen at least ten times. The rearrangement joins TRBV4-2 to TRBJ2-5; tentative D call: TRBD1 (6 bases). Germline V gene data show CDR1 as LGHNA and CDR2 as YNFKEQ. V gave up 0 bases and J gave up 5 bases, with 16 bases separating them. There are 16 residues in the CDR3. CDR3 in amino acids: CASSQDGGWHGETQYF. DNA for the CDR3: TGTGCCAGCAGCCAAGATGGGGGCTGGCACGGGGAGACCCAGTACTTC.

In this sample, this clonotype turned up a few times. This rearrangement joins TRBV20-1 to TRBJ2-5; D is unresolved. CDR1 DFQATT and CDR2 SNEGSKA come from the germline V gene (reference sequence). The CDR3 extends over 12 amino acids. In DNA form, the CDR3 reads TGCAGGGTCGAACAGTCCCAAGAGACCCAGTACTTC. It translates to CRVEQSQETQYF.

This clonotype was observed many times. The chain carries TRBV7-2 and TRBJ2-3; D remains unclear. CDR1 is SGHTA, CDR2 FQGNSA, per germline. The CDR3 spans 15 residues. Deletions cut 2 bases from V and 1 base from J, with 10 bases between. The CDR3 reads CASSLYLGGTDTQYF. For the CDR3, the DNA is TGTGCCAGCAGCTTATACCTTGGCGGCACAGATACGCAGTATTTT.

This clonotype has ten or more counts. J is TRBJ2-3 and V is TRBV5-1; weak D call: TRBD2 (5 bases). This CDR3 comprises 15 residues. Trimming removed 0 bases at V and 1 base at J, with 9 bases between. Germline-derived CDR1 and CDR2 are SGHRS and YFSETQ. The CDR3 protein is CASSLGLARTDTQYF. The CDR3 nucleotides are TGCGCCAGCAGCTTGGGGCTAGCCCGCACAGATACGCAGTATTTT. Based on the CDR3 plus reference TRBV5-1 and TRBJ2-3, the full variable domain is KAGVTQTPRYLIKTRGQQVTLSCSPISGHRSVSWYQQTPGQGLQFLFEYFSETQRNKGNFPGRFSGRQFSNSRSEMNVSTLELGDSALYLCASSLGLARTDTQYFGPGTRLTVL.

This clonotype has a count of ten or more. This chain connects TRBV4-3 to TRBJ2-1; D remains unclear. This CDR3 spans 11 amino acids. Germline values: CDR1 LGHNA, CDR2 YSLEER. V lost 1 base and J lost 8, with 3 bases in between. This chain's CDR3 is CASSQGYEQFF. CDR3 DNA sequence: TGCGCCAGCAGCCAAGGATATGAGCAGTTCTTC.

As DNA, the CDR3 is TGCGCCAGCAGCCAATGGACTAGCGGGGGGCAGGTCAACGGGGAGCTGTTTTTT. Encoded protein: CASSQWTSGGQVNGELFF. The rearrangement uses TRBV4-1 and TRBJ2-2; 14 nucleotides agree with TRBD2. V shed 2 bases and J 7 bases; nucleotides not matched to a gene: 9. The germline CDR1 and CDR2 sequences are MGHRA and YSYEKL. The CDR3 consists of 18 residues.

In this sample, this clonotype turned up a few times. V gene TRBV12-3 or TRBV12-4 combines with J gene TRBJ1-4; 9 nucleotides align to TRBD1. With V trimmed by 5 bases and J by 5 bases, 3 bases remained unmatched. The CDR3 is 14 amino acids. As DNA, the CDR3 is TGTGCCAGCAGTCGGGACAGGGACAATGAAAAACTGTTTTTT. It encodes CASSRDRDNEKLFF.

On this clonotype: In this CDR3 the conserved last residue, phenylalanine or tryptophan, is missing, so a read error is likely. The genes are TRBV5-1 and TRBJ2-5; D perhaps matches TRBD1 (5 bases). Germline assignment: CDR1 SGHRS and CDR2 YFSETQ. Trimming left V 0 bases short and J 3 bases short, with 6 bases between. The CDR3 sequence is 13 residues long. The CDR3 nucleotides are TGCGCCAGCAGCTTGGTAGGGGAAGAGACCCAGTACTCC. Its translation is CASSLVGEETQYS.

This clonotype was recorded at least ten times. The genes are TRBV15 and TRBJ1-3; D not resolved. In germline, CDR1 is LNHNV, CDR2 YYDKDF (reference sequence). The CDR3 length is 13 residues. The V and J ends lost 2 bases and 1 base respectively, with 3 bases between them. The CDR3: CATSRISGNTIYF. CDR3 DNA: TGTGCCACCAGCAGAATATCTGGAAACACCATATATTTT.

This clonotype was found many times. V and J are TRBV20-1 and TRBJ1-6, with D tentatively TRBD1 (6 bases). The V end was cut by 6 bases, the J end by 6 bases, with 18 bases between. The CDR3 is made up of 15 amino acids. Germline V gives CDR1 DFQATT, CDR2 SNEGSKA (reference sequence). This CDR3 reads CSAPKGGAFNSPLHF. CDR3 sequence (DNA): TGCAGTGCCCCGAAGGGGGGGGCCTTTAATTCACCCCTCCACTTT.

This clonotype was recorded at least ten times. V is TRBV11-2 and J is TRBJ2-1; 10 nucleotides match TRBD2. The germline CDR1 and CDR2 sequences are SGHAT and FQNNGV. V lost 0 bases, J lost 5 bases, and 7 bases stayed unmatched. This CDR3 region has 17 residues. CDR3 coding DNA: TGTGCCAGCAGCTTAGAGGGTATTAGCGGGAGGCACAATGAGCAGTTCTTC. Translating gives CASSLEGISGRHNEQFF. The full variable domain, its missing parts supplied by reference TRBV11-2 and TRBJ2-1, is EAGVAQSPRYKIIEKRQSVAFWCNPISGHATLYWYQQILGQGPKLLIQFQNNGVVDDSQLPKDRFSAERLKGVDSTLKIQPAKLEDSAVYLCASSLEGISGRHNEQFFGPGTRLTVL.

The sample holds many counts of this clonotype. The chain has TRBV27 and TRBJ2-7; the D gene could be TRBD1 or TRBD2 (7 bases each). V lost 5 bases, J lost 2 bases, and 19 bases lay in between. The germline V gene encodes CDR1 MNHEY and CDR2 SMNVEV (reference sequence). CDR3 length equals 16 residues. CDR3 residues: CASSPSHRGGTYEQYF. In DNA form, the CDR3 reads TGTGCCAGCAGTCCCTCCCACAGGGGAGGGACCTACGAGCAGTACTTC.